This TCR beta chain was recovered during a study of shared clonotypes between healthy human individuals. Across the study: Each donor had three CD4 naive, three CD4 memory, two CD8 naive and one CD8 memory plate. Study outcomes and limitations: Estimated clonotype richness was generally higher in naive than memory subsets. Sharing of clonotypes among donors was expected to vary with sequencing depth.

Comments on this clone: Its specificity is unknown.

The germline gives CDR1 MGHDK, CDR2 SYGVNS. Trimming took 5 bases from V and 9 from J, leaving 13 bases between them. The CDR3 totals 12 residues. This table comes from immunoSEQ multiplex PCR, and its TCRdb copy is limited to in-frame clones, with some not included. Of about 1,500,000 clones in the sample, over 95% were seen once. The sample consisted of naive CD4+ T cells sorted from blood. Noted subset: CD45RA+ positively selected. This chain connects TRBV25-1 to TRBJ1-2; D not certain. This clonotype was obtained from a young man in good health. CDR3 amino acids: CASSYNSRSYTF. The CDR3 DNA is TGTGCCAGCAGTTATAACAGTCGGAGCTACACCTTC.